One sample yielded the 32 T cell receptor beta chains listed below, sequenced in a study of CD8 T cells in ankylosing spondylitis. One entry per CDR3 protein results from TCRdb running MiXCR on the 5' RACE reads. The table has tens of thousands of distinct CDR3 sequences, about 27% seen once. The sample comprised blood, either unsorted or a sorted T cell fraction (not recorded which). Receptor source: a male donor with ankylosing spondylitis or in good health (not recorded which).

V is TRBV7-9 and J is TRBJ2-1; D gene unclear. The germline CDR1 and CDR2 sequences are SEHNR and FQNEAQ (reference sequence). CDR3 size: 16 residues. V was pared by 4 bases and J by 5 bases, with 18 bases between. The CDR3 protein is CASSSPRPGPNNEQFF. In DNA form, the CDR3 reads TGTGCCAGCAGCTCCCCCAGGCCGGGCCCTAACAATGAGCAGTTCTTC.

As to this clonotype: Its ends do not fully match the called genes, so a read error is possible. This rearrangement joins TRBV5-1 to TRBJ2-5; 7 positions match TRBD1. This CDR3 has 14 residues. CDR1 SGHRS and CDR2 YFSETQ come from the germline V gene. The DNA of the CDR3 is TGCGCCAGCAGCGGGGGACAGCCAAGAGAGGCCCAGTACTTC. The encoded protein is CASSGGQPREAQYF.

There are many counts of this clonotype. The V and J genes are TRBV7-2 and TRBJ1-2; D is undetermined. V lost 5 bases, J lost 5 bases, and 12 bases lay in between. The CDR3 has 13 residues. The germline CDR1 and CDR2 sequences are SGHTA and FQGNSA. CDR3 residues: CASSVDFTYGYTF. CDR3 nucleotides: TGTGCCAGCAGCGTGGACTTTACTTATGGCTACACCTTC.

J is TRBJ2-4 and V is TRBV7-2; TRBD2 matches 9 bases. The CDR3 consists of 15 residues. Germline-derived CDR1 and CDR2 are SGHTA and FQGNSA. The ends lost 5 bases at V and 7 bases at J; junction bases unmatched: 9. CDR3 residues: CASSPTGLALNIQYF. DNA of the CDR3: TGTGCCAGCAGCCCCACGGGACTAGCTTTGAACATTCAGTACTTC.

The gene calls are TRBV4-2 and TRBJ1-2; possible D gene TRBD1, 6 bases. Looked up from germline, CDR1 is LGHNA and CDR2 is YNFKEQ. V was trimmed by 0 bases and J by 4 bases, leaving 9 bases between them. This CDR3 spans 14 amino acids. CDR3 amino acids: CASSQDVTGYGYTF. The CDR3 DNA reads as TGTGCCAGCAGCCAAGATGTGACAGGCTATGGCTACACCTTC.

There are many counts of this clonotype. The V call is TRBV5-5, the J call TRBJ1-1, with D possibly being TRBD1 (5 bases). Germline V gives CDR1 SGHKS, CDR2 YYEKEE (reference sequence). Trimming stripped 4 bases from V and 3 bases from J, with 13 bases between. The CDR3 covers 14 residues. The CDR3 sequence: CASSVSSGYTEAFF. CDR3 sequence (DNA): TGTGCCAGCAGCGTAAGCTCAGGGTACACTGAAGCTTTCTTT.

The chain is built from TRBV5-1 and TRBJ1-1; D might be TRBD1 (6 bases). Per germline, CDR1 SGHRS and CDR2 YFSETQ. The CDR3 runs to 16 residues. Trimming left V 2 bases short and J 4 bases short, with 18 bases between. CDR3 loop: CASSFAPTGRVTEAFF. CDR3 coding DNA: TGCGCCAGCAGCTTCGCCCCGACAGGAAGGGTCACTGAAGCTTTCTTT.

In this sample, this clonotype turned up a few times. V usage is TRBV5-1 and J usage is TRBJ2-5; 10 nucleotides line up with TRBD2. Trimming cost V 1 base and J 2 bases; bases outside gene matches: 2. CDR1 is SGHRS and CDR2 is YFSETQ in the germline V gene. There are 15 residues in the CDR3. CDR3 nucleotides: TGCGCCAGCAGCTTGACTAGCGGGACGCAAGAGACCCAGTACTTC. As protein: CASSLTSGTQETQYF. Complete variable domain (other parts from reference TRBV5-1 and TRBJ2-5): KAGVTQTPRYLIKTRGQQVTLSCSPISGHRSVSWYQQTPGQGLQFLFEYFSETQRNKGNFPGRFSGRQFSNSRSEMNVSTLELGDSALYLCASSLTSGTQETQYFGPGTRLLVL.

The V gene is TRBV6-6, the J gene TRBJ2-7; perhaps TRBD2 as D (6 bases). The CDR3 contains 11 residues. Trimming shortened V by 4 bases and J by 6 bases, and 7 bases separated the two germline ends. Germline V gene lookup returns CDR1 MNHNY and CDR2 SVGAGI (reference sequence). CDR3 bases: TGTGCCAGCAGTTTCGGGGGCGAGCAGTACGTC. Translation gives CASSFGGEQYV.

This clonotype was counted many times. The chain joins TRBV11-2 to TRBJ2-7; 10 positions match TRBD2. V shed 5 bases and J 3 bases; nucleotides not matched to a gene: 4. Germline V lookup: CDR1 SGHAT, CDR2 FQNNGV. This CDR3 has 14 amino acids. The CDR3 sequence is CASSPSGGIYEQYF. The CDR3 nucleotides are TGTGCCAGCAGCCCTAGCGGGGGAATCTACGAGCAGTACTTC.

The chain has TRBV3-1 and TRBJ2-2, with 7 nucleotides matching TRBD1. The CDR3 totals 17 residues. Germline-derived CDR1 and CDR2 are LGHDT and YNNKEL (reference sequence). Losses at the gene ends were 2 bases for V and 0 bases for J; bases not matched to a gene: 6. CDR3 amino acids: CASSQIQDRPNTGELFF. CDR3 DNA: TGTGCCAGCAGCCAAATCCAGGACAGGCCGAACACCGGGGAGCTGTTTTTT.

This clonotype was picked up one time. The chain is built from TRBV27 and TRBJ2-7; TRBD1 might be the D (6 bases). CDR1 and CDR2 (germline): MNHEY, SMNVEV (reference sequence). The CDR3 length is 13 residues. Here the CDR3 DNA reads TGTGCCAGCAGCCGGGTGGGGGCCTACGCGCAGTACGTC. Its protein is CASSRVGAYAQYV.

In its sample, this clonotype was seen a few times. V usage is TRBV4-1 and J usage is TRBJ1-4; D remains ambiguous. Germline lookup yields CDR1 MGHRA and CDR2 YSYEKL. The CDR3 spans 15 residues. V was pared by 3 bases and J by 1 base, with 9 bases between. The CDR3 loop reads CASSQRGLTNEKLFF. Here the CDR3 DNA reads TGCGCCAGCAGCCAGCGTGGACTAACTAATGAAAAACTGTTTTTT.

A few counts support this clonotype. This rearrangement joins TRBV20-1 to TRBJ2-1; unclear D gene. The germline V and J ends were trimmed by 3 bases and 4 bases, with 7 bases remaining between them. The CDR3 extends over 12 amino acids. The germline V gene has CDR1 DFQATT and CDR2 SNEGSKA (reference sequence). The CDR3 sequence: CSASNQYNEQFF. In nucleotides, the CDR3 is TGCAGTGCTAGTAACCAGTACAATGAGCAGTTCTTC.

The chain carries TRBV3-1 and TRBJ2-1; 9 bases match TRBD1. Germline CDR1 and CDR2: LGHDT and YNNKEL (reference sequence). The CDR3 is 16 amino acids. V dropped 5 bases and J dropped 7; count of bases not matched to a gene: 12. The CDR3 reads CASSSIGQGSGNEQFF. The CDR3 nucleotides read TGTGCCAGCAGCTCAATTGGACAGGGGTCTGGTAATGAGCAGTTCTTC.

This clonotype was found a few times. The chain recombines TRBV3-1 with TRBJ2-5; no clear D gene. This CDR3 is 12 amino acids long. The V end was cut by 4 bases, the J end by 5 bases, with 8 bases between. Germline V gene lookup returns CDR1 LGHDT and CDR2 YNNKEL (reference sequence). The CDR3 bases are TGTGCCAGCAGCCTTGGGATCGAGACCCAGTACTTC. Encoded protein: CASSLGIETQYF.

The chain uses TRBV5-5 and TRBJ2-1; D not resolved. Germline CDR1 is SGHKS and CDR2 is YYEKEE (reference sequence). The CDR3 is made up of 15 amino acids. Between the trimmed V and J ends, which lost 4 bases and 0 bases, there was a span of 11 bases. Here the CDR3 reads CASSGGFSSYNEQFF. CDR3 coding DNA: TGTGCCAGCAGCGGTGGGTTTAGCTCCTACAATGAGCAGTTCTTC.

CDR3 in DNA: TGTGCCAGCAGCGTAGAGATGGATACAGATACGCAGTATTTT. It is translated as CASSVEMDTDTQYF. This sequence joins TRBV9 and TRBJ2-3; D is uncertain. The CDR3 sequence is 14 residues long. Germline assignment: CDR1 SGDLS and CDR2 YYNGEE. V was clipped by 0 bases and J by 3 bases, with 8 bases between them.

This clonotype was seen a handful of times. The V and J genes are TRBV15 and TRBJ2-3, with D hard to call. The germline CDR1 and CDR2 sequences are LNHNV and YYDKDF (reference sequence). The CDR3 runs to 12 residues. V dropped 6 bases and J dropped 4 bases, with 8 bases sitting between them. The CDR3 is CATRTIPDTQYF. The CDR3 DNA reads TGTGCCACCAGAACCATTCCAGATACGCAGTATTTT. Full variable domain (outside the CDR3, taken from reference TRBV15 and TRBJ2-3): DAMVIQNPRYQVTQFGKPVTLSCSQTLNHNVMYWYQQKSSQAPKLLFHYYDKDFNNEADTPDNFQSRRPNTSFCFLDIRSPGLGDTAMYLCATRTIPDTQYFGPGTRLTVL.

This clonotype appeared a few times. This sequence joins TRBV15 and TRBJ2-3, with D possibly TRBD1 on 5 matching bases. Germline V gene data show CDR1 as LNHNV and CDR2 as YYDKDF (reference sequence). There are 14 residues in the CDR3. The V and J ends lost 5 bases and 3 bases respectively, with 12 bases between them. Here the CDR3 DNA reads TGTGCCACCAGCCGCCAGGGCAGAACAGATACGCAGTATTTT. Translation gives CATSRQGRTDTQYF.

This clonotype was counted a few times. The rearrangement joins TRBV28 to TRBJ1-4; D is undetermined. Trimming shortened V by 6 bases and J by 7 bases, and 18 bases separated the two germline ends. The germline V gene has CDR1 MDHEN and CDR2 SYDVKM. The CDR3 extends over 15 amino acids. Here the CDR3 reads CASSLNLGAREKLFF. The CDR3 DNA sequence: TGTGCCAGCAGCCTAAATCTGGGAGCTCGTGAAAAACTGTTTTTT.

This chain connects TRBV6-6 to TRBJ2-1, with D perhaps matching TRBD1 (5 bases). The germline V and J ends were trimmed by 2 bases and 10 bases, with 6 bases remaining between them. This CDR3 region has 11 residues. Per the germline V gene, CDR1 is MNHNY and CDR2 is SVGAGI (reference sequence). The CDR3: CASSYGHEQFF. The DNA for the CDR3 is TGTGCCAGCAGTTACGGACACGAGCAGTTCTTC.

V gene TRBV5-1 combines with J gene TRBJ1-2; weak D call: TRBD1 (5 bases). In germline, CDR1 is SGHRS, CDR2 YFSETQ. Trimming took 0 bases from V and 2 from J, leaving 11 bases between them. The CDR3 runs to 15 residues. The DNA for the CDR3 is TGCGCCAGCAGCTTGGGGTCGGGGGGAAACTATGGCTACACCTTC. It translates to CASSLGSGGNYGYTF.

There are a few counts of this clonotype. J is TRBJ1-1 and V is TRBV7-8; TRBD1 matches 9 bases. V shed 4 bases, J shed 4 bases, and the junction held 4 bases outside the gene matches. The CDR3 loop spans 14 amino acids. CDR1 and CDR2 (germline): SGHVS, FQNEAQ. CDR3 amino acids: CASSSGQGPTEAFF. The CDR3 region has the DNA TGTGCCAGCAGCTCAGGACAGGGGCCCACTGAAGCTTTCTTT.

The sample holds a few counts of this clonotype. The CDR3 DNA is TGTGCCAGCAGCGGAAGAGGGACAGCGGGGGCCCTAGCCAAAAACATTCAGTACTTC. Protein sequence: CASSGRGTAGALAKNIQYF. This sequence joins TRBV11-1 and TRBJ2-4; D might be TRBD2 (8 bases). The CDR3 runs to 19 residues. Germline V lookup: CDR1 SGHAT, CDR2 FQDESV (reference sequence). Trimming stripped 5 bases from V and 0 bases from J, with 23 bases between.

This clonotype was counted ten times or more. V usage is TRBV29-1 and J usage is TRBJ1-1; weak D call: TRBD1 (6 bases). V lost 5 bases and J 5 bases, leaving 18 bases between the germline ends. This CDR3 region has 14 residues. CDR1 is SQVTM, CDR2 ANQGSEA, per germline. In DNA form, the CDR3 reads TGCAGCGTTTCCGTTCAGGGGAGGTGGACTGAAGCTTTCTTT. Protein: CSVSVQGRWTEAFF.

This chain joins TRBV4-1 and TRBJ2-2, with a tentative D call TRBD2 (6 bases). The V end lost 3 bases, the J end lost 5 bases, and 16 bases lay between the germline ends. This CDR3 is 16 amino acids long. Germline loops: CDR1 MGHRA, CDR2 YSYEKL. The CDR3 region has the DNA TGCGCCAGCAGCCAGGATAGGAGGGCCAGAACCGGGGAGCTGTTTTTT. Amino acid sequence: CASSQDRRARTGELFF.

The sample holds many counts of this clonotype. The chain carries TRBV28 and TRBJ1-4; the D gene is possibly TRBD1 (5 bases). Germline CDR1 and CDR2: MDHEN and SYDVKM. This CDR3 spans 18 amino acids. V was trimmed by 5 bases and J by 0 bases, leaving 19 bases between them. Written as DNA, the CDR3 is TGTGCCAGCAGTCCCCACTGGTTGGACACCCCAACTAATGAAAAACTGTTTTTT. It is translated as CASSPHWLDTPTNEKLFF.

The CDR3 reads CASSKYRVGNYNEQFF. In DNA, the CDR3 is TGTGCCAGCAGCAAATACAGGGTAGGCAATTACAATGAGCAGTTCTTC. The chain is built from TRBV5-5 and TRBJ2-1, with D possibly TRBD1 on 6 matching bases. This CDR3 has 16 amino acids. Trimming stripped 4 bases from V and 4 bases from J, with 18 bases between. CDR1 is SGHKS, CDR2 YYEKEE, per germline (reference sequence).

This clonotype showed up many times. The rearrangement joins TRBV12-3 or TRBV12-4 to TRBJ1-4, with a tentative D call TRBD1 (5 bases). The CDR3 consists of 15 residues. V shed 6 bases and J shed 8 bases, with 19 bases lying between them. This CDR3 reads CASSWGPSQGEKLFF. CDR3 coding DNA: TGTGCCAGCAGCTGGGGACCGAGCCAAGGGGAAAAACTGTTTTTT.

The chain's CDR3 is CASSPRGGYGYTF. The CDR3 region has the DNA TGTGCCAGCAGCCCCAGGGGAGGTTATGGCTACACCTTC. The chain employs TRBV11-2 and TRBJ1-2; possible D gene TRBD1, 6 bases. CDR3 length: 13 residues. Germline CDR1 is SGHAT and CDR2 is FQNNGV. The V gene lost 5 bases and the J gene lost 5 bases, with 12 bases spanning the gap.

The chain couples TRBV5-1 to TRBJ2-3, with a possible D match to TRBD1 (6 bases). V shed 0 bases and J shed 6 bases, with 8 bases lying between them. CDR3 size: 13 residues. Germline V CDR1 and CDR2: SGHRS, YFSETQ. CDR3 nucleotides: TGCGCCAGCAGCTTGGAAGACAGGGATACGCAGTATTTT. Its protein is CASSLEDRDTQYF.